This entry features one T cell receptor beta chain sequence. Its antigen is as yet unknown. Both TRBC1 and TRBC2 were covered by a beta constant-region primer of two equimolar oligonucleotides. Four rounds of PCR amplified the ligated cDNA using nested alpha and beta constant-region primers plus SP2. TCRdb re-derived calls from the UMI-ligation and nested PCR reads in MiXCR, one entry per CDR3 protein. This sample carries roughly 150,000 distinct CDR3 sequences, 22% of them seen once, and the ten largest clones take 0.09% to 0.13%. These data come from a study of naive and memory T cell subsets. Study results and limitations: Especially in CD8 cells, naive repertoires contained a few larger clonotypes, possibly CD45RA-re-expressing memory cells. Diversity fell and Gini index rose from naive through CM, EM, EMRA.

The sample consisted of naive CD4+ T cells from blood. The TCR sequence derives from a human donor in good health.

The CDR3 is CASSLLGVNEQYF. The CDR3, as DNA: TGTGCCAGCAGCTTATTGGGAGTCAACGAGCAGTACTTC. The chain recombines TRBV11-2 with TRBJ2-7, with D perhaps matching TRBD2 (5 bases). Trimming pared 2 bases from V and 5 bases from J, leaving 10 bases between. This CDR3 is built from 13 residues. CDR1 is SGHAT and CDR2 is FQNNGV in the germline V gene.